This entry features one T cell receptor beta chain sequence. The sample is drawn from a study of control samples from healthy donors and cancer patients. Method: immunoSEQ multiplex PCR; TCRdb's copy keeps in-frame clones and lacks some. The table records more than 150,000 clones, around nine tenths of them present only once. The sequence was obtained from a woman in her 30s in good health. Sequenced sample: blood.

The DNA for the CDR3 is TGTGCCAGCAGCTCCCCAGGGGGAGCTAACTATGGCTACACCTTC. This gives the protein CASSSPGGANYGYTF. V gene TRBV7-9 combines with J gene TRBJ1-2; 7 bases are shared with TRBD1. Germline values: CDR1 SEHNR, CDR2 FQNEAQ (reference sequence). Trimming cost V 4 bases and J 0 bases; bases outside gene matches: 5. This CDR3 has 15 residues. The full variable domain, with the rest looked up from reference TRBV7-9 and TRBJ1-2, is DTGVSQNPRHKITKRGQNVTFRCDPISEHNRLYWYRQTLGQGPEFLTYFQNEAQLEKSRLLSDRFSAERPKGSFSTLEIQRTEQGDSAMYLCASSSPGGANYGYTFGSGTRLTVV.